The clone carrying this TCR beta chain appeared a few times. The target antigen is unknown. Other DNA sequences of this sample code for an identical CDR3. Adults of Caucasian background living in Nashville, Tennessee made up all donors. The sample is drawn from a study of shared clonotypes between healthy human individuals. The study's findings and limits: There were few donors, and this limited the genetic and exposure-history diversity represented.

TCRdb keeps only in-frame clones here, not all; method: immunoSEQ multiplex PCR. The profile covers approximately 500,000 clones, with approximately 85% appearing a single time and approximately 12% taken by the ten largest. The CDR3 has 13 residues. Looked up from germline, CDR1 is KGHSH and CDR2 is LQKENI. V was cut by 0 bases and J by 2 bases, with 4 bases left in between. This TCR was recovered from a woman aged 40 to 50 in good health. Some clones in this sample may be carry-over from other donors' samples. This rearrangement joins TRBV18 to TRBJ2-5; D call uncertain. Sequences were obtained from PBMCs. CDR3 loop: CASSPPGQETQYF. The CDR3 nucleotides read TGTGCCAGCTCACCACCAGGGCAAGAGACCCAGTACTTC.